These 25 T cell receptor beta chains originate from one sample sequenced in a study of T cell responses to AZD1222 COVID-19 vaccine. The table came from immunoSEQ multiplex PCR; TCRdb's copy has only in-frame clones and leaves some out. The sample lists more than 110,000 clones, 85% to 95% seen once, with 3.6% in the top ten. This specimen consisted of peripheral blood, obtained 28 days after the second AZD1222 dose. The receptors here all came from an adult who received the AZD1222 COVID-19 vaccine.

This clone was detected only once. The rearrangement joins TRBV12-3 or TRBV12-4 to TRBJ2-1; 7 bases are shared with TRBD2. V shed 6 bases, J shed 5 bases, and the junction held 4 bases outside the gene matches. This CDR3 is 13 amino acids long. The CDR3 nucleotides are TGTGCCAGCAGCCTAGCGGCCCACAATGAGCAGTTCTTC. Protein product: CASSLAAHNEQFF.

This clone was picked up a small number of times. J is TRBJ1-2 and V is TRBV7-2, with D unresolved. The V end lost 1 base, the J end lost 4 bases, and 10 bases lay between the germline ends. This CDR3 contains 14 residues. CDR1 and CDR2 (germline): SGHTA, FQGNSA. The chain's CDR3 is CASSLGSGSYGYTF. The CDR3, as DNA: TGTGCCAGCAGCTTAGGGTCTGGGAGCTATGGCTACACCTTC. The full variable domain, rest sourced from reference TRBV7-2 and TRBJ1-2, is GAGVSQSPSNKVTEKGKDVELRCDPISGHTALYWYRQSLGQGLEFLIYFQGNSAPDKSGLPSDRFSAERTGGSVSTLTIQRTQQEDSAVYLCASSLGSGSYGYTFGSGTRLTVV.

This clone has only one observation. The V gene is TRBV18, the J gene TRBJ1-1, with TRBD1 matching 7 bases. Germline assignment: CDR1 KGHSH and CDR2 LQKENI. With V trimmed by 6 bases and J by 6 bases, 13 bases remained unmatched. The length of the CDR3 is 15 residues. CDR3 DNA: TGTGCCAGCTCGCCGGGTAGACAGGGCGGTGCTGAAGCTTTCTTT. As protein: CASSPGRQGGAEAFF.

This clone showed up just once. The genes are TRBV7-3 and TRBJ2-1; D call uncertain. The V end was cut by 5 bases, the J end by 5 bases, with 22 bases between. This CDR3 comprises 17 residues. From germline, CDR1 is SGHTA and CDR2 FQGTGA. Here the CDR3 DNA reads TGTGCCAGCAGCGAAACCCCGAAGCGTGGGCCAAACAATGAGCAGTTCTTC. Amino acids: CASSETPKRGPNNEQFF.

The chain carries TRBV5-1 and TRBJ2-7, with 8 nucleotides matching TRBD1. The germline V gene has CDR1 SGHRS and CDR2 YFSETQ. This CDR3 is built from 13 residues. Unmatched junction bases numbered 5, after V lost 4 bases and J lost 5 bases. The CDR3 region is CASSKTGVDEQYF. The DNA of the CDR3 is TGCGCCAGCAGCAAGACAGGGGTCGACGAGCAGTACTTC. Drawing the rest from reference TRBV5-1 and TRBJ2-7, the complete variable domain is KAGVTQTPRYLIKTRGQQVTLSCSPISGHRSVSWYQQTPGQGLQFLFEYFSETQRNKGNFPGRFSGRQFSNSRSEMNVSTLELGDSALYLCASSKTGVDEQYFGPGTRLTVT.

V usage is TRBV6-4 and J usage is TRBJ2-3; the D gene is possibly TRBD2 (5 bases). Trimming took 7 bases from V and 1 from J, leaving 12 bases between them. This CDR3 is built from 14 residues. Looked up from germline, CDR1 is MRHNA and CDR2 is SNTAGT. The CDR3 bases are TGTGCCAGCAAGAAGCTGGAGGGCACAGATACGCAGTATTTT. Translating gives CASKKLEGTDTQYF.

This rearrangement joins TRBV19 to TRBJ2-1; maybe TRBD2 (6 bases). In germline, CDR1 is LNHDA, CDR2 SQIVND (reference sequence). The CDR3 totals 15 residues. Trimming left V 3 bases short and J 4 bases short, with 13 bases between. The DNA of the CDR3 is TGTGCCAGTAGTATGAAGTCTAGCGATTACAATGAGCAGTTCTTC. It translates to CASSMKSSDYNEQFF.

The gene calls are TRBV5-1 and TRBJ2-3; the D is unclear. Germline-derived CDR1 and CDR2 are SGHRS and YFSETQ. This CDR3 has 12 residues. The ends were cut back, 2 bases at V and 3 bases at J, with 4 bases in the middle. For the CDR3, the DNA is TGCGCCAGCAGCTTACAAACAGATACGCAGTATTTT. Translating it yields CASSLQTDTQYF.

The chain combines TRBV7-6 with TRBJ2-5, with D possibly called TRBD1 or TRBD2 (5 bases each). The CDR3 runs to 15 residues. Germline CDR1 and CDR2: SGHVS and FNYEAQ. Trimming cost V 3 bases and J 3 bases, with 14 bases left between them. The CDR3 here is CASSFTRRDEETQYF. The CDR3 DNA reads as TGTGCCAGCAGCTTCACCCGCAGGGACGAAGAGACCCAGTACTTC.

The table lists this clone with a count of one. The V call is TRBV7-9, the J call TRBJ1-2; 8 nucleotides match TRBD1. The CDR3 length is 14 residues. J gave up 6 bases and V 5 bases, and 8 bases lay outside the gene matches. CDR1 is SEHNR, CDR2 FQNEAQ, per germline (reference sequence). This CDR3 reads CASSPATGVHGYTF. The CDR3 DNA is TGTGCCAGCAGCCCAGCGACAGGGGTTCATGGCTACACCTTC.

Note on this clone: One end of the junction varies from germline; a read error may be responsible. The chain recombines TRBV7-7 with TRBJ2-3; D is possibly TRBD2 (5 bases). This CDR3 comprises 16 residues. The germline V gene encodes CDR1 SSHAT and CDR2 FNYEAQ (reference sequence). CDR3 in amino acids: CASSLEAVSGRDTQYF. The DNA for the CDR3 is TGTGCTAGCAGCTTGGAGGCAGTTTCCGGGCGGGATACGCAGTATTTT.

The chain couples TRBV19 to TRBJ1-5; D is uncertain. Germline CDR1 and CDR2: LNHDA and SQIVND (reference sequence). This CDR3 is 14 amino acids long. Trimming removed 3 bases at V and 3 bases at J, with 9 bases between. DNA of the CDR3: TGTGCCAGTAGTATTACGAGCTCCAATCAGCCCCAGCATTTT. It codes for CASSITSSNQPQHF.

This clone showed up just a few times. The chain employs TRBV11-2 and TRBJ2-7; D unresolved. CDR3 length equals 14 residues. The germline CDR1 and CDR2 sequences are SGHAT and FQNNGV. V shed 5 bases and J shed 4 bases, with 15 bases lying between them. The CDR3 region is CASSVRTPFYEQYF. CDR3 DNA: TGTGCCAGCAGCGTCCGGACCCCGTTTTACGAGCAGTACTTC.

The chain joins TRBV6-5 to TRBJ2-7; D is possibly TRBD1 or TRBD2 (5 bases each). The CDR3 totals 15 residues. Germline V gives CDR1 MNHEY, CDR2 SVGAGI. Deletions cut 7 bases from V and 5 bases from J, with 21 bases between. CDR3 nucleotides: TGTGCCAGCATCCATACCGGGACGCTATTAGACGAGCAGTACTTC. It encodes CASIHTGTLLDEQYF.

The rearrangement joins TRBV7-2 to TRBJ2-7; unclear D gene. V was shortened by 4 bases and J by 0 bases, with 7 bases between the two germline ends. Germline-derived CDR1 and CDR2 are SGHTA and FQGNSA. CDR3 length: 13 residues. CDR3 region: CASSSGSSYEQYF. CDR3 nucleotide sequence: TGTGCCAGCAGCTCCGGTAGCTCCTACGAGCAGTACTTC.

This clone has a handful of counts. The chain uses TRBV28 and TRBJ2-1, with a possible D match to TRBD1 (6 bases). Trimming took 6 bases from V and 5 from J, leaving 17 bases between them. There are 15 residues in the CDR3. Germline V gene sequence: CDR1 MDHEN, CDR2 SYDVKM. The CDR3 is CASSPTGTSDNEQFF. In DNA form, the CDR3 reads TGTGCCAGCAGCCCCACAGGGACCTCTGACAATGAGCAGTTCTTC.

The chain couples TRBV28 to TRBJ1-6; D is unresolved. The CDR3 is made up of 15 amino acids. The V end was cut by 6 bases, the J end by 5 bases, with 14 bases between. CDR1 and CDR2 (germline): MDHEN, SYDVKM. CDR3 bases: TGTGCCAGCAGCGGAAGTTTTGGCCATAATTCACCCCTCCACTTT. It is translated as CASSGSFGHNSPLHF. Based on the CDR3 plus reference TRBV28 and TRBJ1-6, the full variable domain is DVKVTQSSRYLVKRTGEKVFLECVQDMDHENMFWYRQDPGLGLRLIYFSYDVKMKEKGDIPEGYSVSREKKERFSLILESASTNQTSMYLCASSGSFGHNSPLHFGNGTRLTVT.

Note on this clone: The same CDR3 can be traced to other DNA sequences in this sample. The gene calls are TRBV3-1 (or the pseudogene TRBV3-2) and TRBJ1-1; no firm D call. From germline, CDR1 is LGHDT and CDR2 YNNKEL (reference sequence). V gave up 3 bases and J gave up 1 base, with 6 bases separating them. The CDR3 is 13 amino acids. CDR3 bases: TGTGCCAGCAGCCAGTACCGGAACACTGAAGCTTTCTTT. Encoded protein: CASSQYRNTEAFF.

The chain is built from TRBV3-1 (or the pseudogene TRBV3-2) and TRBJ2-3; 8 positions agree with TRBD2. V lost 4 bases, J lost 2 bases, and 2 bases stayed unmatched. Germline lookup yields CDR1 LGHDT and CDR2 YNNKEL (reference sequence). The CDR3 has 14 amino acids. CDR3 bases: TGTGCCAGCAGCCCAGCGGGGGCCACAGATACGCAGTATTTT. Translation gives CASSPAGATDTQYF.

The rearrangement links TRBV28 to TRBJ1-4, with D unclear. Germline CDR1 reads MDHEN; CDR2 reads SYDVKM. V lost 6 bases and J 8 bases, leaving 22 bases between the germline ends. The CDR3 length is 16 residues. In nucleotides, the CDR3 is TGTGCCAGCAGCTCGTCATCCGGGTCGAGGGAGGAAAAACTGTTTTTT. It codes for CASSSSSGSREEKLFF.

The chain uses TRBV28 and TRBJ1-4, with TRBD1 matching over 12 bases. The junction had 5 bases not matched to a gene; V was cut back by 5 bases and J by 7 bases. From germline, CDR1 is MDHEN and CDR2 SYDVKM. The CDR3 runs 15 residues. The CDR3 sequence is CASSTEGQGAEKLFF. In DNA, the CDR3 is TGTGCCAGCAGTACAGAGGGACAGGGGGCTGAAAAACTGTTTTTT.

The J gene is TRBJ1-1, the V gene TRBV11-2; D ambiguous. V shed 2 bases and J shed 0 bases, with 4 bases lying between them. The length of the CDR3 is 13 residues. CDR1 is SGHAT, CDR2 FQNNGV, per germline. In nucleotides, the CDR3 is TGTGCCAGCAGCTTACCAGTGAACACTGAAGCTTTCTTT. This gives the protein CASSLPVNTEAFF.

V usage is TRBV7-9 and J usage is TRBJ2-4, with 7 bases identical to TRBD1. CDR3 size: 17 residues. The germline CDR1 and CDR2 sequences are SEHNR and FQNEAQ (reference sequence). The junction had 8 bases not matched to a gene; V was cut back by 0 bases and J by 3 bases. CDR3 coding DNA: TGTGCCAGCAGCTTAGCGTCGACAGGGATAGACAAAAACATTCAGTACTTC. Protein product: CASSLASTGIDKNIQYF.

This clone occurred once. The chain couples TRBV6-5 to TRBJ2-5; 9 bases agree with TRBD2. This CDR3 contains 14 residues. J was trimmed by 1 base and V by 6 bases; bases with no gene match: 3. Germline-derived CDR1 and CDR2 are MNHEY and SVGAGI. CDR3 protein: CASRTSGRQETQYF. DNA for the CDR3: TGTGCCAGCAGGACTAGCGGTCGCCAAGAGACCCAGTACTTC.

The genes are TRBV6-1 and TRBJ1-2; D unresolved. Per the germline V gene, CDR1 is MNHNS and CDR2 is SASEGT. Trimming shortened V by 0 bases and J by 2 bases, and 13 bases separated the two germline ends. The CDR3 contains 16 residues. CDR3 region: CASSEAVWTRNYGYTF. The CDR3 coding sequence is TGTGCCAGCAGTGAAGCCGTATGGACTCGAAACTATGGCTACACCTTC.